Described below is a single T cell receptor (beta chain) sequence and its context. Its antigen is still unknown. Trimming removed 6 bases from V and 9 bases from J, with 19 bases in between. The germline V gene encodes CDR1 SGHTS and CDR2 YDEGEE. The CDR3 is made up of 14 amino acids. This record comes from a study of cytomegalovirus exposure and HLA in healthy donors. The study, taken as a whole, reports: CMV serostatus was the sole immune exposure data available.

Use of 60 Vbeta and 13 Jbeta primers characterized the PCR. Repertoires were generated with immunoSEQ multiplex PCR, while TCRdb's copy carries only in-frame clones and drops some. The ten top clones account for roughly 3.6%, within a sample of about 110,000 clones. Sequencing was done on a sample of PBMCs. This chain joins TRBV5-8 and TRBJ1-5, with D maybe TRBD1 (6 bases). The TCR originated in a man aged 25 to 40 in good health and CMV-seronegative. The CDR3 is CASNPLARGLPQHF. CDR3 DNA sequence: TGTGCCAGCAACCCGTTGGCCAGGGGTCTGCCCCAGCATTTT.